These 8 T cell receptor beta chains were all obtained from the same sample, sequenced in a study of T cells in Graves' hyperthyroidism and ophthalmopathy. There were TCR beta CDR3 regions amplified from RNA transcripts. When the TCR CDR3 underwent first-round RT-PCR, the HTBI primer set was used. TCRdb re-derived calls from the multiplex PCR reads in MiXCR, one entry per CDR3 protein. The sample contains about 720,000 distinct CDR3 sequences, about 17% of which appear only once. Sequenced sample: blood. The receptors here all came from a woman aged 45-65 years with Graves' hyperthyroidism that later progressed to Graves' ophthalmopathy.

There are a few counts of this clonotype. The V and J genes are TRBV5-4 and TRBJ2-7; 13 bases line up with TRBD2. Germline CDR1 is SGHNT and CDR2 is YYREEE (reference sequence). The CDR3 contains 16 residues. V shed 2 bases and J 4 bases; nucleotides not matched to a gene: 6. This CDR3 is CASSLGTSGVQYEQYF. Written as DNA, the CDR3 is TGTGCCAGCAGCTTAGGGACTAGCGGGGTTCAATACGAGCAGTACTTC. The full variable domain, with the rest looked up from reference TRBV5-4 and TRBJ2-7, is ETGVTQSPTHLIKTRGQQVTLRCSSQSGHNTVSWYQQALGQGPQFIFQYYREEENGRGNFPPRFSGLQFPNYSSELNVNALELDDSALYLCASSLGTSGVQYEQYFGPGTRLTVT.

This clonotype was seen ten or more times. The chain links TRBV5-1 to TRBJ2-7, with 12 bases identical to TRBD1. After removal of 6 bases from V and 4 bases from J, the junction contained 5 bases not matched to a gene. In germline, CDR1 is SGHRS, CDR2 YFSETQ. There are 14 residues in the CDR3. CDR3 sequence (DNA): TGCGCCAGCACCGGGACAGGGGGCGCGTACGAGCAGTACTTC. It specifies CASTGTGGAYEQYF.

This clonotype was counted at least ten times. The chain combines TRBV7-9 with TRBJ2-7, with 7 positions matching TRBD1. In germline, CDR1 is SEHNR, CDR2 FQNEAQ (reference sequence). The CDR3 sequence is 17 residues long. V gave up 2 bases and J gave up 2 bases; unmatched junction bases: 12. The CDR3 loop reads CASSLPLGTVPTYEQYF. CDR3 bases: TGTGCCAGCAGCTTACCGTTAGGGACAGTCCCGACCTACGAGCAGTACTTC.

This clonotype turned up a few times. J is TRBJ2-4 and V is TRBV6-2 or TRBV6-3, with 8 bases fitting TRBD2. V lost 8 bases and J lost 4; bases outside the gene matches: 10. The CDR3 covers 15 residues. CDR1 MNHEY and CDR2 SVGEGT come from the germline V gene. The CDR3 sequence is CASANPSSGKNIQYF. The CDR3 nucleotides read TGTGCCAGCGCGAACCCCTCTAGCGGGAAAAACATTCAGTACTTC.

This clonotype was seen a few times. The chain is built from TRBV20-1 and TRBJ2-1; 8 bases fit TRBD1. Germline CDR1 DFQATT, CDR2 SNEGSKA (reference sequence). J gave up 9 bases and V 7 bases, and 17 bases lay outside the gene matches. The CDR3 has 15 amino acids. The CDR3 DNA reads as TGCAGTGGGATACCGGTTGGACAGGGAGATCTTGAGCAGTTCTTC. Translation gives CSGIPVGQGDLEQFF.

There are a few counts of this clonotype. V gene TRBV3-1 combines with J gene TRBJ2-1; D may match TRBD1 or TRBD2 (6 bases each). CDR3 length equals 18 residues. V shed 0 bases and J shed 7 bases, with 22 bases lying between them. The germline CDR1 and CDR2 sequences are LGHDT and YNNKEL (reference sequence). The CDR3 sequence is CASSQEKIGGTSGNEQFF. CDR3 coding DNA: TGTGCCAGCAGCCAAGAAAAGATAGGCGGGACAAGTGGAAATGAGCAGTTCTTC.

This clonotype was seen many times. The V gene is TRBV13, the J gene TRBJ1-2; D unclear. Germline CDR1 and CDR2: PRHDT and FYEKMQ (reference sequence). The germline V and J ends were trimmed by 5 bases and 6 bases, with 16 bases remaining between them. The CDR3 length is 14 residues. The CDR3 is CASSLRWALDGYTF. The CDR3 DNA sequence: TGTGCCAGCAGCCTCCGTTGGGCTTTGGATGGCTACACCTTC.

In this sample, this clonotype turned up many times. The chain links TRBV27 to TRBJ1-6; D gene ambiguous. Deletions cut 3 bases from V and 6 bases from J, with 9 bases between. Germline V CDR1 and CDR2: MNHEY, SMNVEV (reference sequence). CDR3 length: 14 residues. The CDR3 coding sequence is TGTGCCAGCAGTTTCCGGGGAACTAATTCACCCCTCCACTTT. Its protein product is CASSFRGTNSPLHF.